This T cell receptor beta chain was sequenced in a study of CD8 T cells in ankylosing spondylitis. Many counts were recorded for this clonotype. The CDR3 contains 15 residues. The V and J ends lost 6 bases and 3 bases, in that order; junction bases with no gene match: 6. CDR1 is MNHNS and CDR2 is SASEGT in the germline V gene. One entry per CDR3 protein results from TCRdb running MiXCR on the 5' RACE reads. The table shows 130,000 or so distinct CDR3 sequences, with around 10% occurring only once. The chain joins TRBV6-1 to TRBJ2-2; 8 bases line up with TRBD1. The source material was blood, either unsorted or a sorted T cell fraction (not recorded which). The sequence derives from a female donor with ankylosing spondylitis or in good health (not recorded which). This chain's CDR3 is CASRDRDLYTGELFF. CDR3 in DNA: TGTGCCAGCAGGGACAGGGATTTATACACCGGGGAGCTGTTTTTT.